This T cell receptor (beta chain) was profiled in a study of read filtering for tumor transcriptome and immune sequencing. Across the whole study: Transcriptome libraries were built from DNase-treated RNA. General study points: This fraction held mixed bone marrow immune cells after CD138-negative sorting.

Of note for this clonotype: The antigen is not known. Sequence at one end of the junction differs from germline and may be a read error.

CDR3 length equals 15 residues. Germline V CDR1 and CDR2: SNHLY, FYNNEI. The library was built from around 380 ng RNA with molecular barcoded adaptors for alpha/delta and beta/gamma chains. Via MiXCR, TCRdb re-called the reads, giving one row per CDR3 protein. The sample consists of 90,000 or so distinct CDR3 sequences, around a fifth of them appearing once. The specimen sequenced was a population of CD138-negative cells sorted from bone marrow. J is TRBJ2-1 and V is TRBV2; a possible D gene is TRBD2 (7 bases). The clonotype was recovered from a donor over 35 with multiple myeloma. The CDR3 DNA reads TGTGCTAGCAGTGAATTGCGGGGGCCCTACAATGAGCAGTTCTTC. Protein product: CASSELRGPYNEQFF.